What follows are 7 T cell receptor beta chains derived from one specimen sequenced in a study of early T cells in non-severe SARS-CoV-2 infection. Via MiXCR, TCRdb re-called the 5' RACE reads, giving one row per CDR3 protein. Of about 66,000 distinct CDR3 sequences listed, more than 15% are singletons. Material: whole blood, obtained at baseline. Receptors were obtained from an adult who was a healthcare worker with PCR-confirmed SARS-CoV-2 infection or an uninfected control (not recorded which).

This clonotype was detected a few times. This chain connects TRBV18 to TRBJ1-1, with 8 bases aligning to TRBD1. The V segment lost 0 bases and the J segment 0 bases; nucleotides outside the gene matches: 9. Germline lookup yields CDR1 KGHSH and CDR2 LQKENI. This CDR3 spans 18 amino acids. The CDR3 loop reads CASSPPFGTGHMNTEAFF. The CDR3 DNA reads as TGTGCCAGCTCACCACCTTTTGGGACAGGACACATGAACACTGAAGCTTTCTTT.

This clonotype was counted a few times. This rearrangement joins TRBV28 to TRBJ1-1; no firm D call. Trimming left V 3 bases short and J 1 base short, with 12 bases between. The CDR3 loop spans 15 amino acids. CDR1 is MDHEN and CDR2 is SYDVKM in the germline V gene. CDR3 loop: CASSLSAAPNTEAFF. CDR3 DNA: TGTGCCAGCAGTTTGTCGGCAGCTCCGAACACTGAAGCTTTCTTT.

This chain uses TRBV20-1 with TRBJ1-2; D is uncertain. V was trimmed by 1 base and J by 6 bases, leaving 6 bases between them. The germline CDR1 and CDR2 sequences are DFQATT and SNEGSKA (reference sequence). The CDR3 spans 11 residues. CDR3 in amino acids: CSARVRHGYTF. CDR3 DNA sequence: TGCAGTGCTAGAGTCAGACATGGCTACACCTTC.

The chain couples TRBV12-3 or TRBV12-4 to TRBJ1-5; D unclear. Between the trimmed V and J ends, which lost 5 bases and 4 bases, there was a span of 6 bases. The CDR3 is 12 residues long. This CDR3 reads CASSHGNQPQHF. The DNA for the CDR3 is TGTGCCAGCAGTCACGGGAATCAGCCCCAGCATTTT.

This clonotype was seen a few times. V is TRBV5-4 and J is TRBJ2-3; 11 nucleotides line up with TRBD2. Trimming removed 4 bases from V and 2 bases from J; junction bases left unmatched: 9. CDR1 is SGHNT and CDR2 is YYREEE in the germline V gene (reference sequence). The CDR3 consists of 17 residues. The CDR3 reads CASSQQLAGAHTDTQYF. For the CDR3, the DNA is TGTGCCAGCAGCCAGCAACTAGCGGGGGCCCACACAGATACGCAGTATTTT.

This clonotype was observed a handful of times. This chain connects TRBV6-1 to TRBJ2-7, with 9 bases aligning to TRBD1. Germline-derived CDR1 and CDR2 are MNHNS and SASEGT. The CDR3 is 13 amino acids. The V segment lost 4 bases and the J segment 3 bases; nucleotides outside the gene matches: 1. The CDR3 DNA is TGTGCCAGCAGTGTGACAGGGGGCTACGAGCAGTACTTC. Residues: CASSVTGGYEQYF.

The chain joins TRBV6-5 to TRBJ1-1; D is uncertain. The CDR3 is made up of 16 amino acids. V shed 6 bases and J shed 5 bases, with 22 bases lying between them. Germline V lookup: CDR1 MNHEY, CDR2 SVGAGI. The CDR3 DNA follows: TGTGCCAGCAGATCTAGAGGGAGCTCAGGAGGGACTGAAGCTTTCTTT. This translates into CASRSRGSSGGTEAFF.